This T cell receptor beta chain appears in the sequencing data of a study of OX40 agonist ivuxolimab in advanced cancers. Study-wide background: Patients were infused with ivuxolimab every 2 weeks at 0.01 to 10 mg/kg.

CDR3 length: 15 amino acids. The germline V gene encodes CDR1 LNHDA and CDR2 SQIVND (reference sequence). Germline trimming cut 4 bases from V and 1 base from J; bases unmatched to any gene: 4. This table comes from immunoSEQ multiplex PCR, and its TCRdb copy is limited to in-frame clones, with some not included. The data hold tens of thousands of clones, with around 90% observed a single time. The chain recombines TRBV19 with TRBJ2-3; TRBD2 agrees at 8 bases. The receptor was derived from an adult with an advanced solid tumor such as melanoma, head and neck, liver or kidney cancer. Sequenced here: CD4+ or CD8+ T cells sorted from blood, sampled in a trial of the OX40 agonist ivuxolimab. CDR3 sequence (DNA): TGTGCCAGTAGTAGTGGTAGCGGGGGCACAGATACGCAGTATTTT. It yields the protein CASSSGSGGTDTQYF.